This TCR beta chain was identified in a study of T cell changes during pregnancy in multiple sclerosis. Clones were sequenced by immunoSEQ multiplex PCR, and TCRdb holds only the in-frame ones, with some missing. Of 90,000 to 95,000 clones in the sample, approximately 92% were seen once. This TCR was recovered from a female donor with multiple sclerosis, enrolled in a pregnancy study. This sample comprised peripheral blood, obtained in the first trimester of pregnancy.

CDR3 amino acids: CATSTGLYGYTF. The CDR3 DNA is TGTGCCACCAGTACGGGACTCTATGGCTACACCTTC. The V gene is TRBV15, the J gene TRBJ1-2; a weak D match, TRBD1 (5 bases). V was pared by 6 bases and J by 4 bases, with 9 bases between. There are 12 residues in the CDR3. Germline CDR1 is LNHNV and CDR2 is YYDKDF (reference sequence).